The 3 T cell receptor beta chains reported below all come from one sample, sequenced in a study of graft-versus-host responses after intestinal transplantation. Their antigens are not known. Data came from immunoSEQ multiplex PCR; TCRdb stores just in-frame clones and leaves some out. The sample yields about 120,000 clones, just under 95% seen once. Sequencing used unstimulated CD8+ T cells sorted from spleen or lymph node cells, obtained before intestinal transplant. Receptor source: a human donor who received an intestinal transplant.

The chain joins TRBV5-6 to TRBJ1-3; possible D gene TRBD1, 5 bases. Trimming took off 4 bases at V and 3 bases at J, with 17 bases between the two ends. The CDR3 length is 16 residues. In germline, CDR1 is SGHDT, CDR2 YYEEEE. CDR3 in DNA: TGTGCCAGCAGCGATTGGCGCAGGGCCTATGGAAACACCATATATTTT. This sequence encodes CASSDWRRAYGNTIYF.

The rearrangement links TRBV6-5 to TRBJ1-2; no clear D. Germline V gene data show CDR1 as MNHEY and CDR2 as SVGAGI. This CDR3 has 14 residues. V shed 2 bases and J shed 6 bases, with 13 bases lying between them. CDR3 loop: CASSYKGGPDGYTF. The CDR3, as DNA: TGTGCCAGCAGTTACAAGGGAGGGCCTGATGGCTACACCTTC.

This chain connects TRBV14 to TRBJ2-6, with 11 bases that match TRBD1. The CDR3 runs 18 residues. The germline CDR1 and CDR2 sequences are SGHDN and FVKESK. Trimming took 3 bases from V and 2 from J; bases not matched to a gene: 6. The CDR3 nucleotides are TGTGCCAGCAGCCACCTGGACAGGGGGCGAGCTGGGGCCAACGTCCTGACTTTC. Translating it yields CASSHLDRGRAGANVLTF.